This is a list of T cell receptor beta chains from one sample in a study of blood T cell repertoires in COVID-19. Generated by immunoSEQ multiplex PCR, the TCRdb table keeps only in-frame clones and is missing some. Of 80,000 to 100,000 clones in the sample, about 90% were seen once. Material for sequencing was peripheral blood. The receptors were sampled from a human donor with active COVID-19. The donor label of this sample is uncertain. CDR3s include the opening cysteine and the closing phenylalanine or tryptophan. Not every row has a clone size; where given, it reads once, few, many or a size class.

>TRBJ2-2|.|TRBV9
CASSAISSGSSFLNTGELFF
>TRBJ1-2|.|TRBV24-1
CATSPHGDGTFYGYTF
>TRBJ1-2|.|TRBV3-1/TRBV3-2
CASSQVVGTGGDGYTF
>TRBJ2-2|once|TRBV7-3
CASSWTGNTGELFF
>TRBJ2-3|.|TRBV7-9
CASSLTSGFHNTQYF
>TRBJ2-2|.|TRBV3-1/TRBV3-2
CASSPVARDYRNTGELFF
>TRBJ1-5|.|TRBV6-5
CASRNRQENQPQHF
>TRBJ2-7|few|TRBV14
CASSQTSGDTSEQYF
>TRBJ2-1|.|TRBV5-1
CASSLGQYNEQFF
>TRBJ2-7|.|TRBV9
CASSVAGGITYEQYF
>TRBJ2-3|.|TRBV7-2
CASNELRRAQSSTDTQYF
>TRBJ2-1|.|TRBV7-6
CASSLEGPALGEQFF
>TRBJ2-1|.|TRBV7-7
CASSLGQGAYNEQFF
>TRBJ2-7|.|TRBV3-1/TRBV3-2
CASSIRDRGYEQYF
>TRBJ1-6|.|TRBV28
CASSFAGWVRNSPLHF
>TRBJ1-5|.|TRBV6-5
CASTNSNQPQHF
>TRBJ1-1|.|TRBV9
CASSETERNTEAFF
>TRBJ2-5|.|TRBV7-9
CASIERAGETQYF
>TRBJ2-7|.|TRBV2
CASSGDSGYEQYF
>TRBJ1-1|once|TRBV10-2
CASRGQGITEAFF
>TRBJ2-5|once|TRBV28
CASSLGGAGALGETQYF
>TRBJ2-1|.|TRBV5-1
CASSLVGGSSYNEQFF
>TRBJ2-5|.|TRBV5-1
CASSLNSQQETQYF
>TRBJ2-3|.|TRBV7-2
CASSQGAGASTDTQYF
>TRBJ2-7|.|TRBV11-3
CASSSSGHEQYF